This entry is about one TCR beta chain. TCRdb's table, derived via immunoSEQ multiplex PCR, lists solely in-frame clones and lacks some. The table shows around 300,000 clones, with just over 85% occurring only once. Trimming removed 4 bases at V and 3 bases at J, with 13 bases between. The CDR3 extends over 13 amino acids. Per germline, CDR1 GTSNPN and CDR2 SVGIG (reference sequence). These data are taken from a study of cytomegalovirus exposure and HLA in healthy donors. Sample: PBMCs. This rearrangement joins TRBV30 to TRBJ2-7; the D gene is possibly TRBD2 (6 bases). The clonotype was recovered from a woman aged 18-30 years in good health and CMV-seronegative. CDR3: CAWTVGGGYEQYF. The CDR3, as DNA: TGTGCCTGGACAGTGGGGGGTGGCTACGAGCAGTACTTC.